A single sample is the source of the 21 T cell receptor beta chains below, sequenced in a study of blood T cell repertoires in COVID-19. This table comes from immunoSEQ multiplex PCR, and its TCRdb copy is limited to in-frame clones, with some not included. This table has roughly 220,000 clones, 80% to 85% appearing once. Material for sequencing was peripheral blood. The origin of the receptors is a man under 40 with active or convalescent COVID-19.

This chain's CDR3 is CASSQEPRGSYNEQFF. The CDR3 DNA follows: TGCGCCAGCAGTCAGGAGCCCAGGGGTTCCTACAATGAGCAGTTCTTC. This rearrangement joins TRBV5-1 to TRBJ2-1, with a weak D call TRBD1 (6 bases). Deletions cut 5 bases from V and 1 base from J, with 16 bases between. Per the germline V gene, CDR1 is SGHRS and CDR2 is YFSETQ. The length of the CDR3 is 16 residues.

The chain recombines TRBV9 with TRBJ1-2; tentative D call: TRBD1 (5 bases). V lost 4 bases, J lost 8 bases, and 21 bases lay in between. CDR1 and CDR2 from the germline V gene are SGDLS and YYNGEE. The CDR3 has 15 residues. The CDR3 DNA is TGTGCCAGCAGCCCCGCCCCAGGGCCATCCAGCGGCTACACCTTC. Translating it yields CASSPAPGPSSGYTF. Full variable domain (remainder filled in from reference TRBV9 and TRBJ1-2): DSGVTQTPKHLITATGQRVTLRCSPRSGDLSVYWYQQSLDQGLQFLIQYYNGEERAKGNILERFSAQQFPDLHSELNLSSLELGDSALYFCASSPAPGPSSGYTFGSGTRLTVV.

In this sample, this clone turned up once. The V gene is TRBV5-6, the J gene TRBJ2-4; D is perhaps TRBD2 (6 bases). The ends were cut back, 4 bases at V and 1 base at J, with 15 bases in the middle. The CDR3 spans 16 residues. From germline, CDR1 is SGHDT and CDR2 YYEEEE. CDR3 loop: CASSLNFREAKNIQYF. CDR3 coding DNA: TGTGCCAGCAGCCTGAACTTCCGGGAGGCCAAAAACATTCAGTACTTC.

CDR3: CASRTLSWEGYEQYF. In DNA, the CDR3 is TGTGCCAGCAGAACCCTTTCGTGGGAGGGCTACGAGCAGTACTTC. The chain combines TRBV28 with TRBJ2-7; 7 nucleotides match TRBD2. Germline CDR1 and CDR2: MDHEN and SYDVKM. J lost 3 bases, V lost 6 bases, and 11 bases had no gene match. The CDR3 contains 15 residues.

The CDR3 bases are TGTGCCAGCAGTCCTGCCCCGGGAGGAGACGGCTACACCTTC. It is translated as CASSPAPGGDGYTF. This chain links TRBV6-1 with TRBJ1-2; no firm D call. Germline assignment: CDR1 MNHNS and CDR2 SASEGT. This CDR3 has 14 amino acids. V was pared by 5 bases and J by 8 bases, with 18 bases between.

This clone is a singleton in its sample. Written as DNA, the CDR3 is TGTGCCGGGGGCTTGGGACTAGAAACAGATACGCAGTATTTT. Its protein product is CAGGLGLETDTQYF. The chain links TRBV2 to TRBJ2-3, with 8 bases fitting TRBD2. This CDR3 comprises 14 residues. Germline loops: CDR1 SNHLY, CDR2 FYNNEI. V was pared by 11 bases and J by 3 bases, with 10 bases of the junction left unmatched.

This chain uses TRBV3-1 (or the pseudogene TRBV3-2) with TRBJ1-2, with TRBD1 identical over 10 bases. With 3 bases clipped from V and 1 base from J, the junction kept 20 bases outside the gene matches. This CDR3 has 21 residues. CDR1 and CDR2 from the germline V gene are LGHDT and YNNKEL (reference sequence). The CDR3 is CASSQGRQGASGKSGNYGYTF. DNA of the CDR3: TGTGCCAGCAGCCAGGGAAGACAGGGGGCTTCAGGGAAATCCGGTAACTATGGCTACACCTTC.

This chain links TRBV4-2 with TRBJ1-6, with 7 nucleotides matching TRBD1. The CDR3 spans 16 residues. J gave up 6 bases and V 2 bases, and 7 bases lay outside the gene matches. Germline CDR1 LGHNA, CDR2 YNFKEQ. DNA for the CDR3: TGTGCCAGCAGCCAAACCGGGACAGCTATTAATTCACCCCTCCACTTT. Encoded protein: CASSQTGTAINSPLHF.

The gene calls are TRBV4-2 and TRBJ2-7, with 9 positions matching TRBD2. The CDR3 covers 15 residues. The junction had 7 bases not matched to a gene; V was cut back by 0 bases and J by 7 bases. The germline gives CDR1 LGHNA, CDR2 YNFKEQ. Here the CDR3 reads CASSQDSGLAREQYF. The CDR3 DNA reads TGTGCCAGCAGCCAAGATTCAGGACTAGCGCGGGAGCAGTACTTC.

This clone turned up a few times. Other DNA sequences of this sample code for an identical CDR3. The rearrangement uses TRBV18 and TRBJ1-6; D gene uncertain. Germline V gene data show CDR1 as KGHSH and CDR2 as LQKENI. Trimming removed 2 bases at V and 5 bases at J, with 7 bases between. This CDR3 region has 14 residues. The CDR3 is CASSPDGDNSPLHF. Written as DNA, the CDR3 is TGTGCCAGCTCACCAGACGGGGATAATTCACCCCTCCACTTT.

The rearrangement joins TRBV4-1 to TRBJ1-2, with 7 bases matching TRBD1. Germline lookup yields CDR1 MGHRA and CDR2 YSYEKL. CDR3 length: 14 amino acids. Losses at the gene ends were 3 bases for V and 3 bases for J; bases not matched to a gene: 4. CDR3: CASSQKDRHYGYTF. As DNA, the CDR3 is TGCGCCAGCAGCCAGAAGGACAGGCACTATGGCTACACCTTC.

The chain uses TRBV7-2 and TRBJ1-1, with 7 bases that match TRBD1. In germline, CDR1 is SGHTA, CDR2 FQGNSA. With V trimmed by 1 base and J by 10 bases, 9 bases remained unmatched. The CDR3 runs to 14 residues. The chain's CDR3 is CASSLDGTATGAFF. For the CDR3, the DNA is TGTGCCAGCAGCTTAGATGGGACAGCAACAGGAGCTTTCTTT.

This chain links TRBV28 with TRBJ1-6; D possibly corresponds to TRBD1 (5 bases). V was pared by 6 bases and J by 8 bases, with 23 bases between. From germline, CDR1 is MDHEN and CDR2 SYDVKM. CDR3 length: 17 amino acids. The CDR3 sequence is CASSPPPVGRGYSPLHF. CDR3 in DNA: TGTGCCAGCAGCCCCCCTCCGGTGGGAAGGGGATATTCACCCCTCCACTTT.

V gene TRBV28 combines with J gene TRBJ2-1; perhaps TRBD1 as D (6 bases). The CDR3 loop spans 15 amino acids. Germline values: CDR1 MDHEN, CDR2 SYDVKM. V dropped 7 bases and J dropped 0 bases, with 13 bases sitting between them. Written as DNA, the CDR3 is TGTGCCAGCACCCTTACAGGGTACTCCTACAATGAGCAGTTCTTC. Translated, it gives CASTLTGYSYNEQFF.

The chain has TRBV30 and TRBJ1-6, with 8 bases fitting TRBD1. Trimming took 3 bases from V and 6 from J; bases not matched to a gene: 4. This CDR3 comprises 14 residues. The germline V gene encodes CDR1 GTSNPN and CDR2 SVGIG (reference sequence). For the CDR3, the DNA is TGTGCCTGGAGCCGGGACAGGCTTAATTCACCCCTCCACTTT. It encodes CAWSRDRLNSPLHF. Based on the CDR3 plus reference TRBV30 and TRBJ1-6, the full variable domain is SQTIHQWPATLVQPVGSPLSLECTVEGTSNPNLYWYRQAAGRGLQLLFYSVGIGQISSEVPQNLSASRPQDRQFILSSKKLLLSDSGFYLCAWSRDRLNSPLHFGNGTRLTVT.

The rearrangement joins TRBV28 to TRBJ2-1; tentatively, D is TRBD2 (7 bases). V lost 4 bases and J 8 bases, leaving 18 bases between the germline ends. This CDR3 spans 15 amino acids. CDR1 MDHEN and CDR2 SYDVKM come from the germline V gene. The CDR3 loop is CASSSPGEGGDEQFF. The CDR3 DNA reads as TGTGCCAGCAGTTCCCCGGGGGAGGGGGGCGATGAGCAGTTCTTC.

This clone came up once. The rearrangement links TRBV28 to TRBJ1-1; the match to TRBD1 covers 7 bases. The V gene end was trimmed by 8 bases and the J gene end by 0 bases; junction bases not matched to a gene: 6. From germline, CDR1 is MDHEN and CDR2 SYDVKM. The CDR3 loop spans 14 amino acids. CDR3: CASLRGGVNTEAFF. The CDR3 nucleotides are TGTGCCAGCCTACGAGGGGGCGTGAACACTGAAGCTTTCTTT.

The chain couples TRBV27 to TRBJ1-1, with TRBD1 matching over 11 bases. CDR3 size: 13 residues. Unmatched junction bases numbered 7, after V lost 4 bases and J lost 12 bases. The germline V gene encodes CDR1 MNHEY and CDR2 SMNVEV (reference sequence). CDR3 in amino acids: CASSSGQGATTFF. In nucleotides, the CDR3 is TGTGCCAGCAGTTCCGGACAGGGGGCTACGACTTTCTTT.

V and J are TRBV7-9 and TRBJ2-2; 8 bases line up with TRBD1. The germline V gene encodes CDR1 SEHNR and CDR2 FQNEAQ (reference sequence). With V trimmed by 5 bases and J by 13 bases, 12 bases remained unmatched. This CDR3 comprises 14 residues. The CDR3 spells CASSPPGTGKGLFF. The CDR3 DNA reads TGTGCCAGCAGCCCACCGGGGACAGGCAAAGGGCTGTTTTTT.

The rearrangement joins TRBV4-2 to TRBJ1-6; D is ambiguous. Between the trimmed V and J ends, which lost 0 bases and 2 bases, there was a span of 17 bases. The CDR3 is 19 residues long. Germline CDR1 and CDR2: LGHNA and YNFKEQ. CDR3 DNA sequence: TGTGCCAGCAGCCAAGAGTATAGTGAGGGAGTGCCCTATAATTCACCCCTCCACTTT. Its protein product is CASSQEYSEGVPYNSPLHF.

The chain combines TRBV4-2 with TRBJ2-2; tentative D call: TRBD1 (6 bases). This CDR3 is 18 amino acids long. Trimming removed 0 bases at V and 4 bases at J, with 18 bases between. In germline, CDR1 is LGHNA, CDR2 YNFKEQ. The CDR3 nucleotides read TGTGCCAGCAGCCAAGATTTCCTAGTAAAGGGGGTCACCGGGGAGCTGTTTTTT. Translation: CASSQDFLVKGVTGELFF.